Sequencing of this T cell receptor (beta chain) was carried out in a study of cytomegalovirus exposure and HLA in healthy donors. Study-wide background: Out of about 190 million T cells, an earlier analysis found 117 million unique TCR beta sequences in total. Study results and caveats: Accurate prediction of most subjects' HLA-A and HLA-B alleles from TCR beta sequences was reported. Beyond CMV serostatus, there was no information to go on about immune exposure.

For this clone: Its antigen remains unidentified.

It was with 60 Vbeta and 13 Jbeta primers that the PCR ran. Only in-frame clones appear in the TCRdb table, and some are missing; sequencing was by immunoSEQ multiplex PCR. The sample includes roughly 200,000 clones, 70% to 85% of them seen just once. The specimen sequenced was PBMCs. The TCR sequence derives from a woman between 40 and 55 years old in good health and CMV-seronegative.

CDR3: CASSLASLRTVQETQYF. The CDR3 DNA follows: TGTGCCAGCAGCTTAGCCTCCCTGAGGACAGTACAAGAGACCCAGTACTTC. V usage is TRBV7-8 and J usage is TRBJ2-5; D is possibly TRBD1 (6 bases). The V end lost 0 bases, the J end lost 2 bases, and 16 bases lay between the germline ends. The germline gives CDR1 SGHVS, CDR2 FQNEAQ. CDR3 size: 17 residues.